This TCR beta chain was sequenced during a study of OX40 agonist ivuxolimab in advanced cancers. As for the study in general: Each patient was given ivuxolimab into a vein every 2 weeks, at 0.01 to 10 mg/kg. General study results and limits: Antigen specificity was not determined for the expanded peripheral T cells.

CDR1 and CDR2 (germline): SGHRS, YFSETQ. The V gene lost 6 bases and the J gene lost 2 bases, with 7 bases spanning the gap. The CDR3 runs to 12 residues. On this clone: Its target is not known.

Autoimmune disease history or systemic immunosuppression barred patients. Here immunoSEQ multiplex PCR was the method, and the copy in TCRdb shows in-frame clones only, minus some. The table lists about 51,000 clones, more than 65% of them singletons. The chain recombines TRBV5-1 with TRBJ2-3; D ambiguous. The sequencing used CD4+ or CD8+ T cells sorted from blood, collected in a trial of the OX40 agonist ivuxolimab. The clonotype originates from an adult with an advanced solid tumor such as melanoma, head and neck, liver or kidney cancer. The CDR3 DNA reads as TGCGCCAGCAAAGAGTTCACAGATACGCAGTATTTT. Its translation is CASKEFTDTQYF.